This T cell receptor beta chain comes out of a study of cytomegalovirus exposure and HLA in healthy donors. The length of the CDR3 is 17 residues. Trimming cost V 6 bases and J 7 bases; bases outside gene matches: 15. Per germline, CDR1 SEHNR and CDR2 FQNEAQ (reference sequence). Study conclusions and caveats: Another analysis was done later, and it associated around 15,000 TCR beta sequences with HLA alleles at 0.05 false discovery rate. More clonal expansion characterized HLA-associated TCR beta chains than equally common others in a later analysis. CMV antigen specificity of three CMV-associated chains was confirmed in vitro.

The PCR contained 60 Vbeta and 13 Jbeta primers. TCRdb's table, derived via immunoSEQ multiplex PCR, lists solely in-frame clones and lacks some. The sample holds approximately 180,000 clones, roughly 12% seen once. On this clone: What it binds is unknown.

Input material: PBMCs. The sequence came from a man in his fifties or sixties in good health and CMV-seropositive. The chain uses TRBV7-9 and TRBJ2-2; TRBD2 aligns across 9 bases. As DNA, the CDR3 is TGTGCCAGCAGATCACTAGCGGGTCCCCTGATGGGCGGGGAGCTGTTTTTT. Translation: CASRSLAGPLMGGELFF.